Below, one TCR beta chain is given with its context. TCRdb recomputed calls from the 5' RACE reads with MiXCR, one row per CDR3 protein. This sample carries 200,000 or so distinct CDR3 sequences, roughly 17% of them seen once, and the ten largest clones take 2% to 2.5%. The source of the sample is a study of T-cell memory formation after mild COVID-19. Losses at the gene ends were 4 bases for V and 5 bases for J; bases not matched to a gene: 8. The germline V gene encodes CDR1 LGHNA and CDR2 YSLEER. CDR3 length: 15 amino acids. The clonotype comes from an adult woman who had mild COVID-19 (a few samples of this study predate the infection). Cell type and time point are not known. Sequencing was performed on PBMCs or a T cell subset sorted from them (not recorded which). V and J are TRBV4-3 and TRBJ1-1, with 9 bases lining up with TRBD1. The CDR3 DNA reads as TGCGCCAGCAGCCGTAACAGGGGGCGCGGAACTGAAGCTTTCTTT. It is translated as CASSRNRGRGTEAFF.